The 32 T cell receptor beta chains presented below share a single source sample, sequenced in a study of T cell responses to AZD1222 COVID-19 vaccine. Only in-frame clones appear in the TCRdb table, and some are missing; sequencing was by immunoSEQ multiplex PCR. The sample consists of roughly 140,000 clones, around 90% of them appearing once. Here the sequenced sample was peripheral blood, taken 28 days after the second AZD1222 dose. The receptors here all came from an adult who received the AZD1222 COVID-19 vaccine.

This clone is medium-sized (0.01 to 0.1%) by share. V and J are TRBV27 and TRBJ2-2; D may be TRBD2 (6 bases). Trimming pared 6 bases from V and 6 bases from J, leaving 20 bases between. The CDR3 extends over 16 amino acids. Germline values: CDR1 MNHEY, CDR2 SMNVEV (reference sequence). The CDR3 reads CASSRTRGEGSGELFF. CDR3 in DNA: TGTGCCAGCAGCCGCACGCGGGGAGAAGGCTCCGGGGAGCTGTTTTTT.

J is TRBJ1-3 and V is TRBV18; D gene ambiguous. This CDR3 region has 14 residues. Trimming stripped 2 bases from V and 2 bases from J, with 7 bases between. The V gene's germline CDR1 is KGHSH and CDR2 LQKENI. The CDR3 DNA reads TGTGCCAGCTCACCAGCGGCTACTGGAAACACCATATATTTT. It yields the protein CASSPAATGNTIYF.

The chain joins TRBV5-1 to TRBJ2-1, with 7 nucleotides matching TRBD1. Germline CDR1 reads SGHRS; CDR2 reads YFSETQ. The CDR3 is 14 amino acids. V lost 4 bases to trimming and J lost 10 bases; unmatched junction nucleotides: 11. The CDR3 DNA follows: TGCGCCAGCAGCCCGGGACAGAGTCATGGGGAGCAGTTCTTC. This translates into CASSPGQSHGEQFF.

The CDR3 reads CASSFGVSYNSPLHF. DNA for the CDR3: TGTGCCAGCAGCTTCGGAGTTTCCTATAATTCACCCCTCCACTTT. The chain has TRBV5-6 and TRBJ1-6; D remains ambiguous. With 2 bases removed from V and 1 base from J, the gap between germline ends came to 7 bases. The CDR3 length is 15 residues. Germline-derived CDR1 and CDR2 are SGHDT and YYEEEE.

The J gene is TRBJ1-2, the V gene TRBV30; D remains ambiguous. Germline lookup yields CDR1 GTSNPN and CDR2 SVGIG (reference sequence). Between the trimmed V and J ends, which lost 1 base and 4 bases, there was a span of 10 bases. The CDR3 length is 13 residues. CDR3 nucleotides: TGTGCCTGGAGTGGTCCTGTGCCCTATGGCTACACCTTC. Its translation: CAWSGPVPYGYTF.

The chain combines TRBV10-1 with TRBJ2-7, with 7 nucleotides matching TRBD1. With V trimmed by 3 bases and J by 7 bases, 9 bases remained unmatched. Germline values: CDR1 WNHNN, CDR2 SYGVQD (reference sequence). CDR3 length: 14 amino acids. The CDR3 sequence: CASSDGTATGEQYF. CDR3 sequence (DNA): TGCGCCAGCAGTGATGGGACAGCGACCGGGGAGCAGTACTTC.

The CDR3 loop reads CASSEVPPGEGTHTQYF. The DNA of the CDR3 is TGTGCCAGCAGTGAAGTCCCCCCGGGGGAGGGCACTCATACGCAGTATTTT. The rearrangement uses TRBV2 and TRBJ2-3; 7 bases map to TRBD2. Germline V lookup: CDR1 SNHLY, CDR2 FYNNEI. This CDR3 is built from 17 residues. The V segment lost 1 base and the J segment 7 bases; nucleotides outside the gene matches: 14.

J is TRBJ1-1 and V is TRBV5-6, with a possible D match to TRBD1 (5 bases). Germline V CDR1 and CDR2: SGHDT, YYEEEE. The CDR3 runs to 16 residues. Trimming took 5 bases from V and 0 from J, leaving 17 bases between them. CDR3 sequence (DNA): TGTGCCAGCAGTGAACCGAGGGGCCCCATGAACACTGAAGCTTTCTTT. Amino acids: CASSEPRGPMNTEAFF.

The V gene is TRBV7-9, the J gene TRBJ1-5; D is unresolved. Germline CDR1 and CDR2: SEHNR and FQNEAQ (reference sequence). The V end lost 3 bases, the J end lost 7 bases, and 7 bases lay between the germline ends. The CDR3 consists of 12 residues. The CDR3 nucleotides read TGTGCCAGCAGCTTCGACTACCAGCCCCAGCATTTT. Protein: CASSFDYQPQHF.

V and J are TRBV9 and TRBJ1-1; possible D gene TRBD1, 6 bases. The CDR3 consists of 18 residues. Germline CDR1 reads SGDLS; CDR2 reads YYNGEE. Trimming took off 0 bases at V and 4 bases at J, with 22 bases between the two ends. The CDR3 protein is CASSVVGRTGGWGTEAFF. The CDR3 nucleotides are TGTGCCAGCAGCGTAGTGGGGAGGACGGGGGGCTGGGGCACTGAAGCTTTCTTT.

The V call is TRBV28, the J call TRBJ2-1; TRBD2 agrees at 11 bases. The length of the CDR3 is 15 residues. Germline trimming cut 5 bases from V and 3 bases from J; bases unmatched to any gene: 3. Germline CDR1 is MDHEN and CDR2 is SYDVKM. CDR3 amino acids: CASSPTSGSYNEQFF. Written as DNA, the CDR3 is TGTGCCAGCAGTCCAACTAGCGGGAGCTACAATGAGCAGTTCTTC.

This clone has a handful of counts. The rearrangement uses TRBV6-1 and TRBJ1-2; D perhaps matches TRBD1 (5 bases). The CDR3 sequence is 16 residues long. Germline V lookup: CDR1 MNHNS, CDR2 SASEGT. Deletions cut 0 bases from V and 6 bases from J, with 17 bases between. The CDR3, as DNA: TGTGCCAGCAGTGAAGCGTTCCGGGCAGGGATTGATGGCTACACCTTC. It is translated as CASSEAFRAGIDGYTF.

The chain is built from TRBV5-6 and TRBJ1-1; 11 bases fit TRBD1. Germline-derived CDR1 and CDR2 are SGHDT and YYEEEE. J lost 5 bases, V lost 3 bases, and 6 bases had no gene match. The CDR3 length is 15 residues. In DNA, the CDR3 is TGTGCCAGCAGCTCAAGGGACAGGGGGTTGACTGAAGCTTTCTTT. Amino acids: CASSSRDRGLTEAFF.

The rearrangement uses TRBV11-2 and TRBJ2-5, with TRBD2 matching 13 bases. The CDR3 contains 15 residues. Unmatched junction bases numbered 7, after V lost 5 bases and J lost 7 bases. The germline V gene encodes CDR1 SGHAT and CDR2 FQNNGV. CDR3 nucleotide sequence: TGTGCCAGCAGCCTCGGGACTAGCGGGGTATGGACCCAGTACTTC. It is translated as CASSLGTSGVWTQYF.

The chain recombines TRBV18 with TRBJ1-4; the D is unclear. The length of the CDR3 is 13 residues. Germline V lookup: CDR1 KGHSH, CDR2 LQKENI. Trimming removed 2 bases from V and 6 bases from J, with 7 bases in between. The CDR3 DNA sequence: TGTGCCAGCTCACCATGGGGTGATGAAAAACTGTTTTTT. This sequence encodes CASSPWGDEKLFF.

The rearrangement uses TRBV19 and TRBJ2-3; D unresolved. The CDR3 runs 11 residues. V lost 3 bases, J lost 4 bases, and 2 bases lay in between. Germline loops: CDR1 LNHDA, CDR2 SQIVND (reference sequence). The CDR3 spells CASSMSDTQYF. For the CDR3, the DNA is TGTGCCAGTAGTATGTCAGATACGCAGTATTTT. Full variable domain (missing parts from reference TRBV19 and TRBJ2-3): DGGITQSPKYLFRKEGQNVTLSCEQNLNHDAMYWYRQDPGQGLRLIYYSQIVNDFQKGDIAEGYSVSREKKESFPLTVTSAQKNPTAFYLCASSMSDTQYFGPGTRLTVL.

The chain employs TRBV7-9 and TRBJ1-3; D gene unclear. Trimming took 3 bases from V and 2 from J, leaving 14 bases between them. This CDR3 comprises 16 residues. Germline assignment: CDR1 SEHNR and CDR2 FQNEAQ (reference sequence). This CDR3 is CASSFNSIKAGNTIYF. The DNA of the CDR3 is TGTGCCAGCAGCTTTAATTCCATAAAAGCTGGAAACACCATATATTTT.

The V gene is TRBV21-1, the J gene TRBJ2-1; no DNA check was done on the table's D call, TRBD1. TRBV21-1 is designated a pseudogene. CDR3 length equals 15 residues. In nucleotides, the CDR3 is TGTGCCAGCAGCGACTGGACAGGGAGGGACAATGAGCAGTTCTTC. Translation gives CASSDWTGRDNEQFF.

V usage is TRBV7-9 and J usage is TRBJ1-1, with D maybe TRBD1 (6 bases). The V gene's germline CDR1 is SEHNR and CDR2 FQNEAQ (reference sequence). The CDR3 sequence is 15 residues long. Trimming left V 5 bases short and J 5 bases short, with 18 bases between. CDR3 residues: CASSVDGGGGTEAFF. As DNA, the CDR3 is TGTGCCAGCAGCGTAGATGGAGGGGGTGGGACTGAAGCTTTCTTT.

This chain links TRBV30 with TRBJ1-3; D unclear. V was shortened by 7 bases and J by 0 bases, with 13 bases between the two germline ends. The V gene's germline CDR1 is GTSNPN and CDR2 SVGIG (reference sequence). The CDR3 sequence is 14 residues long. The DNA of the CDR3 is TGTGCCTTTAGGGTGGGAAGCTCTGGAAACACCATATATTTT. Protein sequence: CAFRVGSSGNTIYF.

V usage is TRBV10-3 and J usage is TRBJ1-3; the D is unclear. The V end lost 6 bases, the J end lost 0 bases, and 9 bases lay between the germline ends. The CDR3 loop spans 14 amino acids. Per germline, CDR1 ENHRY and CDR2 SYGVKD. CDR3 nucleotides: TGTGCCATCAGCCGAGGTAGCTCTGGAAACACCATATATTTT. As protein: CAISRGSSGNTIYF.

A single count supports this clone. The chain joins TRBV30 to TRBJ2-7; D not certain. Germline lookup yields CDR1 GTSNPN and CDR2 SVGIG (reference sequence). The CDR3 covers 13 residues. Trimming shortened V by 2 bases and J by 5 bases, and 13 bases separated the two germline ends. The CDR3 here is CAWSKGLNDEQYF. The CDR3 DNA reads as TGTGCCTGGAGTAAAGGGTTAAACGACGAGCAGTACTTC.

This chain links TRBV29-1 with TRBJ1-1; 7 bases match TRBD1. Germline V gene sequence: CDR1 SQVTM, CDR2 ANQGSEA. This CDR3 has 15 amino acids. The junction had 12 bases not matched to a gene; V was cut back by 6 bases and J by 2 bases. CDR3 in DNA: TGCAGCGTCCCCAAAGGGGGACAGCCTAACACTGAAGCTTTCTTT. Translating it yields CSVPKGGQPNTEAFF.

This chain connects TRBV4-2 to TRBJ2-1; D uncertain. The length of the CDR3 is 15 residues. The V end lost 0 bases, the J end lost 8 bases, and 14 bases lay between the germline ends. Germline V CDR1 and CDR2: LGHNA, YNFKEQ. CDR3 sequence: CASSQERFVADEQFF. In nucleotides, the CDR3 is TGTGCCAGCAGCCAAGAACGATTTGTCGCCGATGAGCAGTTCTTC.

The chain carries TRBV19 and TRBJ2-7, with a weak D call TRBD1 (6 bases). V shed 3 bases and J shed 7 bases, with 16 bases lying between them. This CDR3 spans 14 amino acids. The germline CDR1 and CDR2 sequences are LNHDA and SQIVND (reference sequence). The CDR3, as DNA: TGTGCCAGTAGTATCGGCAGGGGCCAGGAGGAGCAGTACTTC. Translating gives CASSIGRGQEEQYF.

The chain uses TRBV1 and TRBJ2-7; TRBD2, the table's D call, lacks a check against the DNA. TRBV1 is an annotated pseudogene. The CDR3 is made up of 15 amino acids. The CDR3 loop reads CTSSFHKRERDEQYF. CDR3 DNA sequence: TGCACCAGCAGCTTTCATAAGCGGGAGCGGGACGAGCAGTACTTC.

This sequence joins TRBV19 and TRBJ2-2; 11 bases line up with TRBD1. Germline CDR1 is LNHDA and CDR2 is SQIVND (reference sequence). The CDR3 spans 17 residues. Unmatched junction bases numbered 9, after V lost 5 bases and J lost 4 bases. CDR3 sequence: CASSSQDRGRGTGELFF. The CDR3 DNA is TGTGCCAGTAGTTCCCAGGACAGGGGGCGCGGCACCGGGGAGCTGTTTTTT.

CDR3 region: CASSYSIGSNSPLHF. The CDR3 nucleotides are TGTGCCAGCAGTTACTCGATAGGGAGTAATTCACCCCTCCACTTT. The chain joins TRBV6-5 to TRBJ1-6; D is undetermined. Germline values: CDR1 MNHEY, CDR2 SVGAGI. CDR3 length: 15 amino acids. V was pared by 0 bases and J by 6 bases, with 9 bases between.

The V and J genes are TRBV19 and TRBJ1-5; possibly TRBD1 for D (6 bases). Per germline, CDR1 LNHDA and CDR2 SQIVND (reference sequence). This CDR3 is built from 13 residues. Deletions cut 7 bases from V and 7 bases from J, with 14 bases between. CDR3 bases: TGTGCCAGTAACGGCGGGACAATCCAGCCCCAGCATTTT. It codes for CASNGGTIQPQHF.

This chain connects TRBV19 to TRBJ2-3; 10 nucleotides line up with TRBD1. With V trimmed by 5 bases and J by 3 bases, 5 bases remained unmatched. This CDR3 has 15 residues. Germline CDR1 reads LNHDA; CDR2 reads SQIVND (reference sequence). The CDR3 bases are TGTGCCAGTAGTGGGAGGACAGGGGGAACAGATACGCAGTATTTT. It yields the protein CASSGRTGGTDTQYF.

Here the CDR3 reads CAISESLGQRNTGELFF. In DNA form, the CDR3 reads TGTGCCATCAGTGAGTCGCTGGGACAGCGAAACACCGGGGAGCTGTTTTTT. The chain recombines TRBV10-3 with TRBJ2-2; 7 bases fit TRBD1. Looked up from germline, CDR1 is ENHRY and CDR2 is SYGVKD. With 0 bases clipped from V and 2 bases from J, the junction kept 6 bases outside the gene matches. This CDR3 spans 17 amino acids.

This clone appeared a single time. This chain links TRBV25-1 with TRBJ1-1; 8 nucleotides line up with TRBD1. From germline, CDR1 is MGHDK and CDR2 SYGVNS. Trimming removed 9 bases from V and 8 bases from J; junction bases left unmatched: 5. This CDR3 contains 11 residues. CDR3 in amino acids: CASTTGEEAFF. CDR3 DNA: TGTGCCAGTACGACAGGGGAGGAAGCTTTCTTT.